Given below is one TCR beta chain in context. Its target is not known. This specimen belongs to a study of T cell responses to AZD1222 COVID-19 vaccine. Study summary: Pooling covered second doses at about 4 or about 12 weeks. Study outcomes and limitations: The donor cohort was predominantly white British with a female majority, and clonal diversity may have been underestimated. Spike was spanned by vaccine-associated CD4 TCRs, with dominance at 160-218 and 743-854. Reportedly, nearly half the spike-specific TCRs target unmutated variant regions.

The repertoire was sequenced with immunoSEQ multiplex PCR; TCRdb's copy has only in-frame clones and lacks some. The repertoire holds 100,000 to 150,000 clones, with roughly nine tenths as singletons. The germline V and J ends were trimmed by 10 bases and 3 bases, with 18 bases remaining between them. This CDR3 contains 14 residues. Germline loops: CDR1 MNHNY, CDR2 SVGAGI (reference sequence). The sequence came from an adult in good health. Sample: peripheral blood, taken on day 0 of AZD1222 vaccination. The V gene is TRBV6-6, the J gene TRBJ1-1, with D perhaps TRBD1 (5 bases). Written as DNA, the CDR3 is TGTGCCACAAAGGACCGTACAGGACACACTGAAGCTTTCTTT. This codes for CATKDRTGHTEAFF.